Presented here are 6 T cell receptor beta chains from one specimen sequenced in a study of shared clonotypes between healthy human individuals. Some clones are missing from TCRdb's copy, which holds only in-frame ones; the method was immunoSEQ multiplex PCR. The sample includes some 660,000 clones, 73% of them seen just once. The sample comprised memory CD4+ T cells sorted from blood. Documented subset: CD45RA-negative fraction. The receptors stem from a woman in her 30s in good health.

The CDR3, as DNA: TGTGCCAGCACCTCTACGGACTCTAACTATGGCTACACCTTC. Protein product: CASTSTDSNYGYTF. This rearrangement joins TRBV28 to TRBJ1-2; D call uncertain. V was shortened by 7 bases and J by 0 bases, with 12 bases between the two germline ends. This CDR3 region has 14 residues. CDR1 and CDR2 from the germline V gene are MDHEN and SYDVKM.

The chain recombines TRBV2 with TRBJ1-2, with D perhaps matching TRBD1 (5 bases). This CDR3 is built from 13 residues. Germline V gives CDR1 SNHLY, CDR2 FYNNEI. Trimming took off 5 bases at V and 8 bases at J, with 15 bases between the two ends. The CDR3 region is CASSPSRAEGYTF. For the CDR3, the DNA is TGTGCCAGCAGTCCTAGCAGGGCAGAAGGCTACACCTTC.

This clone came up a few times. Here the CDR3 reads CASSEVQSNQPQHF. CDR3 DNA: TGTGCCAGCAGTGAGGTTCAGAGCAATCAGCCCCAGCATTTT. The chain couples TRBV25-1 to TRBJ1-5, with D unclear. The CDR3 runs 14 residues. V gave up 3 bases and J gave up 1 base, with 7 bases separating them. CDR1 is MGHDK and CDR2 is SYGVNS in the germline V gene.

J is TRBJ2-7 and V is TRBV7-3; TRBD1 agrees at 7 bases. Germline V CDR1 and CDR2: SGHTA, FQGTGA. The CDR3 runs 16 residues. J lost 7 bases, V lost 4 bases, and 16 bases had no gene match. DNA of the CDR3: TGTGCCAGCAGCTCCCAGACAGGGCTGTTTCGGAAGGAGCAGTACTTC. Amino acids: CASSSQTGLFRKEQYF.

V gene TRBV27 combines with J gene TRBJ1-4; TRBD1 is a possible D gene (5 bases). V dropped 6 bases and J dropped 7 bases, with 12 bases sitting between them. Germline CDR1 reads MNHEY; CDR2 reads SMNVEV (reference sequence). CDR3 size: 13 residues. The CDR3 loop is CASRAGSSEKLFF. The CDR3 coding sequence is TGTGCCAGCAGGGCAGGGTCGAGTGAAAAACTGTTTTTT.

The chain employs TRBV4-1 and TRBJ2-6, with D hard to call. The ends were cut back, 5 bases at V and 5 bases at J, with 19 bases in the middle. This CDR3 contains 17 residues. Germline V gene sequence: CDR1 MGHRA, CDR2 YSYEKL. In DNA, the CDR3 is TGCGCCAGCAGCTTAGCTAAACCACAAAGTCGGGCCAACGTCCTGACTTTC. This codes for CASSLAKPQSRANVLTF.